This T cell receptor beta chain was sequenced for a study of T cell responses to AZD1222 COVID-19 vaccine. Study-level points and caveats: The sample set comprised mostly white British donors with more females, and clonal diversity was possibly underestimated. Just a handful of people given AZD1222 tested seropositive at baseline. Spike-specific TCR breadth and depth rose after two AZD1222 doses. Reportedly, nearly half of unique spike TCRs recognized epitopes outside B.1.351/B.1.1.7 mutations.

The CDR3 covers 13 residues. V shed 4 bases and J 4 bases; nucleotides not matched to a gene: 3. CDR1 and CDR2 (germline): LNHDA, SQIVND (reference sequence). To note about this clone: Its antigen is not identified.

Profiling relied on immunoSEQ multiplex PCR, and the TCRdb table lists in-frame clones only, not all of them. Of approximately 92,000 clones in the sample, approximately 90% were seen once. The source of this sequence is an adult in good health. This sample comprised peripheral blood, obtained on day 0 of AZD1222 vaccination. The chain joins TRBV19 to TRBJ1-2; the match to TRBD1 covers 7 bases. The CDR3 sequence: CASSTTGSYGYTF. CDR3 in DNA: TGTGCCAGTAGTACGACAGGGAGCTATGGCTACACCTTC.